Listed below are T cell receptor beta chains from one sample, sequenced in a study of CXCR3-negative and CXCR3-positive naive CD8 T cells. TCRdb derives one entry per CDR3 protein from the 5' RACE reads, leaving out DNA. This listing includes about 81,000 distinct CDR3 sequences. The sample consisted of naive CXCR3- CD8+ T cells from blood. The receptor set was obtained from a human donor in good health. Some clones in this sample may be carry-over from other donors' samples. CDR3s include the opening cysteine and the closing phenylalanine or tryptophan.

j_gene	v_gene	CDR3aa
TRBJ2-7	TRBV29-1	CSVEGPLDEQYF
TRBJ2-1	TRBV7-9	CASSPGQQYLNNEQFF
TRBJ2-7	TRBV3-1	CASSSYGGGIYEQYF
TRBJ2-5	TRBV12-3/TRBV12-4	CASSFGGLGETQYF
TRBJ2-7	TRBV14	CASSQGPTRVAGNLYEQYF
TRBJ2-5	TRBV28	CASSQIAGGQETQYF
TRBJ2-1	TRBV9	CASSFRLAGTYNEQFF
TRBJ2-1	TRBV27	CASSLVSGSSSYNEQFF
TRBJ2-1	TRBV7-6	CASSRSGLAVYNEQFF
TRBJ2-7	TRBV4-3	CASSLNRGVYEQYF
TRBJ1-5	TRBV7-8	CASSLGGTGEVPISNQPQHF
TRBJ2-3	TRBV7-9	CASSAGLQVPDTQYF
TRBJ2-3	TRBV27	CASSGTSGSRPLDTQYF
TRBJ2-1	TRBV20-1	CSAREEVSYNEQFF
TRBJ2-1	TRBV11-2	CASSLAGGTYNEQFF
TRBJ2-7	TRBV7-6	CASSLAEFSYEQYF
TRBJ2-3	TRBV7-9	CASSPGLGGDTQYF
TRBJ2-3	TRBV15	CATSRLAGADTQYF
TRBJ2-1	TRBV5-5	CASSVGLIHEQFF
TRBJ2-2	TRBV6-5	CASSYVTGGGGELFF
TRBJ2-7	TRBV7-6	CASSLADGGFGEQYF
TRBJ2-1	TRBV6-6	CASSTYNEQFF
TRBJ2-6	TRBV7-9	CASSLAWGSGANVLTF
TRBJ1-2	TRBV20-1	CSALSRDRGGYGYGYTF
TRBJ2-3	TRBV29-1	CSVERTGGFTDTQYF
TRBJ2-2	TRBV12-3/TRBV12-4	CASSWGPTGELFF
TRBJ2-3	TRBV5-1	CASSLEAGGSTDTQYF
TRBJ2-7	TRBV5-1	CASSASSGTPYEQYF
TRBJ2-2	TRBV18	CASSPIGAGELFF
TRBJ2-1	TRBV5-1	CASSLVVNYNEQFF
TRBJ2-7	TRBV5-1	CASSLVGKDEQYF
TRBJ2-1	TRBV2	CASRSLGLAPSYNEQFF
TRBJ2-7	TRBV28	CASSLRGISYEQYF
TRBJ2-7	TRBV29-1	CSVEEGSGRGSEQYF
TRBJ2-1	TRBV7-9	CASSPPGTSELNEQFF
TRBJ1-1	TRBV20-1	CSAREEGRMMNTEAFF
TRBJ2-7	TRBV29-1	CSFLSGRSLEQYF
TRBJ2-2	TRBV7-6	CASSLWTSGGGELFF
TRBJ2-1	TRBV7-6	CASSLDAGLLNEQFF
TRBJ1-2	TRBV6-6	CASSYGHGTGGGYTF
TRBJ2-3	TRBV5-1	CASSLNAGARDTQYF
TRBJ2-1	TRBV9	CASSGTGNNEQFF
TRBJ2-1	TRBV28	CASTLGYAGEQFF
TRBJ2-1	TRBV20-1	CSEGQNTNEQFF
TRBJ2-3	TRBV9	CASSSQHPGLATDTQYF
TRBJ2-7	TRBV19	CASSRQGAHEQYF
TRBJ2-7	TRBV18	CASSAGTTYEQYF
TRBJ2-7	TRBV11-2	CASSLLAGVHEQYF
TRBJ2-2	TRBV9	CASSGRQGNTGELFF
TRBJ1-1	TRBV5-1	CASSRTGTEAFF
TRBJ2-1	TRBV7-9	CASSLGSGNYNEQFF
TRBJ2-7	TRBV29-1	CSVEASGTETYEQYF
TRBJ2-2	TRBV4-3	CASSQDPGSGELFF
TRBJ2-7	TRBV30	CAWTLRDSYEQYF